These T cell receptor beta chains were read from a single sample in a study of T cells expressing NK-cell markers. Reprocessing the 5' RACE reads, TCRdb reports a single entry for every CDR3 protein and omits DNA. This repertoire comprises around 470,000 distinct CDR3 sequences; its ten largest clones make up over 1.1%. Sequencing was carried out using blood T cells: a sorted CD56 or NKG2C T cell subset, CD4+ or CD8+ T cells, or bulk PBMC T cells (not recorded which). The origin of the receptors is a woman aged 45 to 65 in good health. The CDR3 runs from the conserved cysteine through the conserved F or W.

V gene: TRBV20-1; J gene: TRBJ1-4; CDR3 protein: CSARGPGGRINEKLFF
V gene: TRBV20-1; J gene: TRBJ2-5; CDR3 protein: CSAPPGNNQETQYF
V gene: TRBV6-2/TRBV6-3; J gene: TRBJ2-1; CDR3 protein: CASSYTTSGSIYEQFF
V gene: TRBV9; J gene: TRBJ2-3; CDR3 protein: CASSVQRAGGSSGTQYF
V gene: TRBV5-6; J gene: TRBJ1-2; CDR3 protein: CASSHDRAFGYTF
V gene: TRBV9; J gene: TRBJ1-6; CDR3 protein: CASSAANSPLHF
V gene: TRBV13; J gene: TRBJ2-1; CDR3 protein: CATPAGPYNEQFF
V gene: TRBV13; J gene: TRBJ2-2; CDR3 protein: CASSTSGPGSGELFF
V gene: TRBV6-5; J gene: TRBJ2-3; CDR3 protein: CASSTFTGSTTDTQYF
V gene: TRBV7-8; J gene: TRBJ2-5; CDR3 protein: CASSRWGEGQETQYF
V gene: TRBV5-6; J gene: TRBJ2-2; CDR3 protein: CASSLPGPQAGELFF
V gene: TRBV20-1; J gene: TRBJ2-7; CDR3 protein: CSARAILISGYEQYF
V gene: TRBV15; J gene: TRBJ2-1; CDR3 protein: CATSRDRPHNEQFF
V gene: TRBV20-1; J gene: TRBJ2-5; CDR3 protein: CSARAPDRGSETQYF
V gene: TRBV6-5; J gene: TRBJ2-1; CDR3 protein: CASSYSLGNEQFF
V gene: TRBV7-9; J gene: TRBJ2-1; CDR3 protein: CASSLRTTLSSYNEQFF
V gene: TRBV20-1; J gene: TRBJ2-2; CDR3 protein: CSATSGTSGRPNTGELFF
V gene: TRBV5-1; J gene: TRBJ1-4; CDR3 protein: CASSSNEKLFF
V gene: TRBV20-1; J gene: TRBJ1-2; CDR3 protein: CSASSPQGTGSNYGYTF
V gene: TRBV2; J gene: TRBJ1-5; CDR3 protein: CASRETGFSNQPQHF
V gene: TRBV18; J gene: TRBJ2-1; CDR3 protein: CASSPRGGASYNEQFF
V gene: TRBV24-1; J gene: TRBJ2-1; CDR3 protein: CATSGTLAVHEQFF
V gene: TRBV9; J gene: TRBJ1-6; CDR3 protein: CASSATGGTPLHF
V gene: TRBV7-2; J gene: TRBJ2-5; CDR3 protein: CASSPIQGMLETQYF
V gene: TRBV6-6; J gene: TRBJ1-1; CDR3 protein: CASGQTGGYTEAFF
V gene: TRBV10-3; J gene: TRBJ2-7; CDR3 protein: CAISEKGTSDEQYF
V gene: TRBV11-2; J gene: TRBJ1-4; CDR3 protein: CASSLARTGNEKLFF
V gene: TRBV3-1; J gene: TRBJ1-4; CDR3 protein: CASSQPQESRGGEKLFF
V gene: TRBV2; J gene: TRBJ2-1; CDR3 protein: CATHPAGVSNEQFF
V gene: TRBV5-1; J gene: TRBJ2-3; CDR3 protein: CASSLAPGIPVSGDTQYF
V gene: TRBV5-1; J gene: TRBJ2-1; CDR3 protein: CASSSSGRVNNEQFF
V gene: TRBV5-1; J gene: TRBJ2-2; CDR3 protein: CASSLSSSGRADAGELFF
V gene: TRBV4-2; J gene: TRBJ2-2; CDR3 protein: CASSQEGLADGELFF
V gene: TRBV11-2; J gene: TRBJ1-3; CDR3 protein: CASSSIKVGNTIYF
V gene: TRBV9; J gene: TRBJ2-5; CDR3 protein: CASSGRSKTGGSETQYF
V gene: TRBV10-3; J gene: TRBJ2-6; CDR3 protein: CASTSERTGANVLTF
V gene: TRBV12-5; J gene: TRBJ2-1; CDR3 protein: CASGLYLGTSHEQFF
V gene: TRBV7-2; J gene: TRBJ2-2; CDR3 protein: CASSGEGPGELFF
V gene: TRBV4-1; J gene: TRBJ2-1; CDR3 protein: CASSQERLAGEGNEQFF
V gene: TRBV6-5; J gene: TRBJ2-5; CDR3 protein: CASKGLAGGPMTQYF
V gene: TRBV7-9; J gene: TRBJ2-3; CDR3 protein: CASSLVRTGVTNTQYF
V gene: TRBV3-1; J gene: TRBJ2-1; CDR3 protein: CASSVGYEQFF
V gene: TRBV10-3; J gene: TRBJ1-2; CDR3 protein: CAISVGTGSGYTF
V gene: TRBV7-9; J gene: TRBJ2-1; CDR3 protein: CASSLAASGNEQFF
V gene: TRBV5-1; J gene: TRBJ2-7; CDR3 protein: CASSSQPGQGRNEQYF